A selection of T cell receptor beta chains follows, all from one sample in a study of T cells in Graves' hyperthyroidism and ophthalmopathy. TCRdb redid the calling of the multiplex PCR reads with MiXCR, one entry per CDR3 protein. There are 500,000 to 750,000 distinct CDR3 sequences in the sample; around 14% occur only once, and 7.3% lies in the top ten. The sequenced sample was blood. These receptors were obtained from a young woman with Graves' hyperthyroidism. Both conserved end residues are part of each CDR3. The order of the fields is clone size, D gene, J gene, V gene, CDR3 DNA, CDR3 protein. D genes are given only for firm matches. Only part of the rows carry a size: once, few, many, or a class if the clone is expanded.

size: NA
D: NA
J: TRBJ1-2
V: TRBV5-1
DNA: TGCGCCAGCAGCCTACGGGACGGGACGGGCTATGGCTACACCTTC
CDR3: CASSLRDGTGYGYTF

size: many
D: NA
J: TRBJ2-1
V: TRBV12-3/TRBV12-4
DNA: TGTGCCAGCAGTTGGAGAGGTGCCTACAATGAGCAGTTCTTC
CDR3: CASSWRGAYNEQFF

size: many
D: NA
J: TRBJ2-2
V: TRBV5-6
DNA: TGTGCCAGCAGCTTGGTAGGGAAGAACACCGGGGAGCTGTTTTTT
CDR3: CASSLVGKNTGELFF

size: few
D: NA
J: TRBJ2-6
V: TRBV7-6
DNA: TGTGCCAGCAGCTCCGTGGAAACGAGGGGGGCCAACGTCCTGACTTTC
CDR3: CASSSVETRGANVLTF

size: few
D: TRBD2
J: TRBJ2-1
V: TRBV19
DNA: TGTGCCAGTAGTCCCCGGGGACTAGCGGAGGGCTACAATGAGCAGTTCTTC
CDR3: CASSPRGLAEGYNEQFF

size: many
D: TRBD2
J: TRBJ2-3
V: TRBV20-1
DNA: TGCAGTGCTAGAGATCGGGTTCATTCTAGCGGGAGAACAGATACGCAGTATTTT
CDR3: CSARDRVHSSGRTDTQYF

size: NA
D: TRBD1
J: TRBJ2-1
V: TRBV20-1
DNA: TGCAGTGCTAGAGATGTGGGAGACAGGGGGCTAGATGAGCAGTTCTTC
CDR3: CSARDVGDRGLDEQFF

size: NA
D: TRBD2
J: TRBJ2-2
V: TRBV7-3
DNA: TGTGCCAGCAGCTTAAAGGCTAGCGGAGGGGCGAACACCGGGGAGCTGTTTTTT
CDR3: CASSLKASGGANTGELFF

size: few
D: NA
J: TRBJ1-5
V: TRBV20-1
DNA: TGCAGTGCTAGAAATGCAAATCAGCCCCAGCATTTT
CDR3: CSARNANQPQHF

size: NA
D: NA
J: TRBJ2-7
V: TRBV4-1
DNA: TGCGCCAGCAGCCAAGATAGAGGGATCTCCGAGCAGTACTTC
CDR3: CASSQDRGISEQYF

size: few
D: TRBD1
J: TRBJ1-4
V: TRBV30
DNA: TGTGCCGTGAGGGACAGGGGGTTTGCAACTAATGAAAAACTGTTTTTT
CDR3: CAVRDRGFATNEKLFF

size: NA
D: NA
J: TRBJ2-1
V: TRBV7-9
DNA: TGTGCCAGCAGCTCGACAGGTCCCCCTTCCTACAATGAGCAGTTCTTC
CDR3: CASSSTGPPSYNEQFF

size: few
D: NA
J: TRBJ2-1
V: TRBV29-1
DNA: TGCAGCGCCGATTACAATAATGGGGCCAATGAGCAGTTCTTC
CDR3: CSADYNNGANEQFF

size: many
D: TRBD2
J: TRBJ2-7
V: TRBV28
DNA: TGTGCCAGCAGATTTAGCGGGAGTTCCGAGCAGTACTTC
CDR3: CASRFSGSSEQYF

size: many
D: TRBD2
J: TRBJ2-1
V: TRBV27
DNA: TGTGCCAGCAGGTCGGGAGGGGGGAACAATGAGCAGTTCTTC
CDR3: CASRSGGGNNEQFF

size: many
D: NA
J: TRBJ2-1
V: TRBV27
DNA: TGTGCCAGCAGCTTTCCCCCGGGCAATGAGCAGTTCTTC
CDR3: CASSFPPGNEQFF